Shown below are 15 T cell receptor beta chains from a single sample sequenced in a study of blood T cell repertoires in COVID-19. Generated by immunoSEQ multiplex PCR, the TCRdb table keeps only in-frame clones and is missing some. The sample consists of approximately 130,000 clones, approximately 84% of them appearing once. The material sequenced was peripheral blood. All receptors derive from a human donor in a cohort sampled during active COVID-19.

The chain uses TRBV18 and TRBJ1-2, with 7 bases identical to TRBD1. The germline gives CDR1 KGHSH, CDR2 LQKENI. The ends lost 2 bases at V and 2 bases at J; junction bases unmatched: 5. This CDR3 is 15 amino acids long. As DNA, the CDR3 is TGTGCCAGCTCACCATATCAGGGGGAGAACTATGGCTACACCTTC. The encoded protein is CASSPYQGENYGYTF.

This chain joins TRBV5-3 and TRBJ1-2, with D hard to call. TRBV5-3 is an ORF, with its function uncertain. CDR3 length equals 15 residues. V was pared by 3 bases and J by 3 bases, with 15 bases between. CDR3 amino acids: CARSYLTERDYGYTF. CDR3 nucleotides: TGTGCCAGAAGCTACCTCACAGAGCGGGACTATGGCTACACCTTC.

In DNA form, the CDR3 reads TGCGCCAGCAGTTTGGCAGGCGAAAACTATGGCTACACCTTC. This codes for CASSLAGENYGYTF. The V gene is TRBV10-2, the J gene TRBJ1-2; D is unresolved. Per the germline V gene, CDR1 is WSHSY and CDR2 is SAAADI. V lost 5 bases and J lost 2, with 12 bases in between. The CDR3 extends over 14 amino acids.

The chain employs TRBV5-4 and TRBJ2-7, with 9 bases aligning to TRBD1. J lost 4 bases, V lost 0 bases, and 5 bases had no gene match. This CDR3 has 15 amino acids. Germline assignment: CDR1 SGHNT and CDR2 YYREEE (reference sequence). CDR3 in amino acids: CASSLDTGGKYEQYF. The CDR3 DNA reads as TGTGCCAGCAGCTTGGACACAGGGGGCAAGTACGAGCAGTACTTC.

CDR3 residues: CASSPRNTIYF. CDR3 coding DNA: TGTGCCAGCAGCCCCAGAAACACCATATATTTT. This sequence joins TRBV6-2 or TRBV6-3 and TRBJ1-3; D uncertain. The germline gives CDR1 MNHEY, CDR2 SVGEGT. The CDR3 is made up of 11 amino acids. V shed 6 bases and J shed 5 bases, with 5 bases lying between them.

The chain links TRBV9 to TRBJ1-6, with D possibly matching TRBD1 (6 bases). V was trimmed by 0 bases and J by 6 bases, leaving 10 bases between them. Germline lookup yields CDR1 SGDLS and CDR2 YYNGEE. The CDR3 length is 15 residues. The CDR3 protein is CASSVDRVGNSPLHF. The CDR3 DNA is TGTGCCAGCAGCGTAGACAGGGTTGGTAATTCACCCCTCCACTTT.

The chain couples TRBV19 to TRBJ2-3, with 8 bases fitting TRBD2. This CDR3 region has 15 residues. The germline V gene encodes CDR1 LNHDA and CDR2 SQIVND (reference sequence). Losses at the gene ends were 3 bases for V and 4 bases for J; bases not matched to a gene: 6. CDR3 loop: CASSITGGVSDTQYF. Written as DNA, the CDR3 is TGTGCCAGTAGTATTACGGGGGGGGTATCAGATACGCAGTATTTT. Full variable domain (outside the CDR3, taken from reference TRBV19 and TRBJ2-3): DGGITQSPKYLFRKEGQNVTLSCEQNLNHDAMYWYRQDPGQGLRLIYYSQIVNDFQKGDIAEGYSVSREKKESFPLTVTSAQKNPTAFYLCASSITGGVSDTQYFGPGTRLTVL.

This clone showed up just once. The CDR3 reads CASSQRQGWTGELFF. CDR3 coding DNA: TGTGCCAGCAGCCAACGACAGGGATGGACCGGGGAGCTGTTTTTT. The chain uses TRBV14 and TRBJ2-2; 7 bases are a match to TRBD1. V shed 2 bases, J shed 5 bases, and the junction held 5 bases outside the gene matches. Germline CDR1 is SGHDN and CDR2 is FVKESK. The CDR3 runs to 15 residues.

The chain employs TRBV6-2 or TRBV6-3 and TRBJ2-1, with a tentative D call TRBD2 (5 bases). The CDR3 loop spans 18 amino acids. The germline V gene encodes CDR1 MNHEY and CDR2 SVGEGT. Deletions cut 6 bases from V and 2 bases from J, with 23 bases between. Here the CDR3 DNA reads TGTGCCAGCAGCCTTCGGGGTACCGGAATTCTGACCTACAATGAGCAGTTCTTC. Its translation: CASSLRGTGILTYNEQFF.

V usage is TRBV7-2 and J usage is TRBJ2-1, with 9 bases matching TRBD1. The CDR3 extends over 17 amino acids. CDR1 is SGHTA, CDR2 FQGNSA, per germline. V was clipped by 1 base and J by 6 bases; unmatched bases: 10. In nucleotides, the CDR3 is TGTGCCAGCAGCTTAGGTTTTTGGACAGGGGCTTTCAATGAGCAGTTCTTC. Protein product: CASSLGFWTGAFNEQFF.

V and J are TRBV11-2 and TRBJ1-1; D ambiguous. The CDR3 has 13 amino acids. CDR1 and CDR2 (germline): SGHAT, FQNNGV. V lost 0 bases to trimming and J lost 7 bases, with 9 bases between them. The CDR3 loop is CASSLEQVNEAFF. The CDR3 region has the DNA TGTGCCAGCAGCTTAGAACAAGTGAATGAAGCTTTCTTT. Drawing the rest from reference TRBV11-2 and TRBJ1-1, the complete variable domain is EAGVAQSPRYKIIEKRQSVAFWCNPISGHATLYWYQQILGQGPKLLIQFQNNGVVDDSQLPKDRFSAERLKGVDSTLKIQPAKLEDSAVYLCASSLEQVNEAFFGQGTRLTVV.

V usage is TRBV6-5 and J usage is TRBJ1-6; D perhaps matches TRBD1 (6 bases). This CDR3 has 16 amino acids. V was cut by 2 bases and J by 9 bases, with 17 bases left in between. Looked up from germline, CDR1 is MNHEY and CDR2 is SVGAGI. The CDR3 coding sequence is TGTGCCAGCAGTTACATCCAGGGGAAGAGTAGTTCACCCCTCCACTTT. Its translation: CASSYIQGKSSSPLHF.

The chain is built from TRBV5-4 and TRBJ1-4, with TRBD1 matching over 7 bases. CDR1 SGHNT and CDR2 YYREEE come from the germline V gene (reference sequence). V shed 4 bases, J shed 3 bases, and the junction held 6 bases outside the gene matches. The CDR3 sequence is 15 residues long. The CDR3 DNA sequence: TGTGCCAGCAGCCGTACAGGGGATGCTAATGAAAAACTGTTTTTT. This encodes CASSRTGDANEKLFF.

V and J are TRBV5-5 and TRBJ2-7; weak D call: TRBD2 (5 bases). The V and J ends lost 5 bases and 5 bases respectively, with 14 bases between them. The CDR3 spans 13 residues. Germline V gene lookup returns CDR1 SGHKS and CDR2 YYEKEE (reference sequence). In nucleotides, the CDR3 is TGTGCCAGCAGGTCTCCGGGGATTCACGAGCAGTACTTC. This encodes CASRSPGIHEQYF.

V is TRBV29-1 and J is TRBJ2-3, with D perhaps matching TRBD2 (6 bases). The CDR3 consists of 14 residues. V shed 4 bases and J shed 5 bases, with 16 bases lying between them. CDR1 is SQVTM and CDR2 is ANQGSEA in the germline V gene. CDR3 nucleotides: TGCAGCGTTGTTAGCGGAGGGCTCGGAGATACGCAGTATTTT. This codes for CSVVSGGLGDTQYF.